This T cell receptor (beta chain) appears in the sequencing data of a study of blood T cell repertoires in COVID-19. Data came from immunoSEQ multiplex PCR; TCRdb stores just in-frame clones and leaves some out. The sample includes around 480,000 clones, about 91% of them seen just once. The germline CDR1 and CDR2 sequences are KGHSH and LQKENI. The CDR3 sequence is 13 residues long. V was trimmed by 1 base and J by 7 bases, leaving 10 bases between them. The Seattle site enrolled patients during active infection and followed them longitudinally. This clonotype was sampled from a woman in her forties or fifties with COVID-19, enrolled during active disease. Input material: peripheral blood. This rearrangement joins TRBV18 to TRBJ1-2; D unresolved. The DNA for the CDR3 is TGTGCCAGCTCACCACGAGGGCGGGGTGGCTACACCTTC. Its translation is CASSPRGRGGYTF.